The rows below give T cell receptor beta chains drawn from one sample of a study of beta chain features in type 1 diabetes. Generated by immunoSEQ multiplex PCR, the TCRdb table keeps only in-frame clones and is missing some. This table has about 640,000 clones, 9.5% to 15% appearing once. Material for sequencing was naive CD4+ T cells from blood. The receptors were gathered from a man in his thirties or forties with type 1 diabetes. Both conserved end residues are part of each CDR3. A D gene is named only where the DNA matches it firmly. Expanded clones get a size class; other rows say once, few or many, or leave the size out.

J,V,size,D,DNA,CDR3
TRBJ1-2,TRBV7-3,-,-,TGTGCCAGCAGCCCTGACACTGAGATCTATGGCTACACCTTC,CASSPDTEIYGYTF
TRBJ2-6,TRBV2,few,-,TGTGCCAGCACTAGATCTGGGGCCAACGTCCTGACTTTC,CASTRSGANVLTF
TRBJ2-1,TRBV2,-,-,TGTGCCAGCAGTGATTCGGCAGGCAGGAGGGATGAGCAGTTCTTC,CASSDSAGRRDEQFF
TRBJ1-6,TRBV4-2,-,TRBD1,TGTGCCAGCAGCCAAGGGCGGACAGGGTCTAATTCACCCCTCCACTTT,CASSQGRTGSNSPLHF
TRBJ2-3,TRBV9,-,TRBD2,TGTGCCAGCAGCGTAGGGACTAGCGGTACCTCGATGAGCACAGATACGCAGTATTTT,CASSVGTSGTSMSTDTQYF
TRBJ1-2,TRBV6-5,-,TRBD1,TGTGCCAGCAGGGCGACAGGGGCGGAAGGTGGCTACACCTTC,CASRATGAEGGYTF
TRBJ2-7,TRBV7-2,many,-,TGTGCCAGCAGCTTACTTGGGCCGAGCTCCTACGAGCAGTACTTC,CASSLLGPSSYEQYF
TRBJ2-3,TRBV7-9,-,-,TGTGCCAGCAGCTTAGACGGTGGGCGAGATACGCAGTATTTT,CASSLDGGRDTQYF
TRBJ2-1,TRBV9,-,-,TGTGCCAGCAGCGTGGCCCCTAGCCTGGGGGATGAGCAGTTCTTC,CASSVAPSLGDEQFF
TRBJ1-1,TRBV19,few,TRBD1,TGTGCCAGTAGTTTCGGACAGGGGTTATCCACTGAAGCTTTCTTT,CASSFGQGLSTEAFF
TRBJ2-1,TRBV12-5,-,TRBD2,TGTGCTAGTGGTTCGGGACTAGCGGGGGACAATGAGCAGTTCTTC,CASGSGLAGDNEQFF
TRBJ1-1,TRBV7-9,few,-,TGTGCCAGCAGCAAGGACGGTGTGAACACTGAAGCTTTCTTT,CASSKDGVNTEAFF
TRBJ1-1,TRBV5-1,few,TRBD1,TGCGCCAGCAGCTTCGGGACAGGGTGGAACACTGAAGCTTTCTTT,CASSFGTGWNTEAFF
TRBJ1-6,TRBV9,-,-,TGTGCCAGCAGCGACGGAGTGAATTCACCCCTCCACTTT,CASSDGVNSPLHF
TRBJ2-7,TRBV7-9,-,TRBD1,TGTGCCAGCAGTCCGGACAGGGGATCCAACGAGCAGTACTTC,CASSPDRGSNEQYF
TRBJ1-6,TRBV7-9,few,-,TGTGCCAGCAGCTCCGGTGTATCGGGCTCACCCCTCCACTTT,CASSSGVSGSPLHF
TRBJ1-2,TRBV6-6,few,TRBD1,TGTGCCAGCAGCTATGACGGGACAGGGGTAAACTATGGCTACACCTTC,CASSYDGTGVNYGYTF
TRBJ2-5,TRBV10-3,-,TRBD1,TGTGCCATCGGGACAGAACAAGAGACCCAGTACTTC,CAIGTEQETQYF
TRBJ2-5,TRBV9,-,-,TGTGCCAGCAGCGTAGGAGGCAGCCAAGAGACCCAGTACTTC,CASSVGGSQETQYF
TRBJ2-7,TRBV7-2,few,-,TGTGCCAGCAGCTTAGGTGGTAGTGAGACCTACGAGCAGTACTTC,CASSLGGSETYEQYF
TRBJ1-5,TRBV6-5,few,TRBD1,TGTGCCAGCAGTTACTCGGGACAGCCTAATCAGCCCCAGCATTTT,CASSYSGQPNQPQHF
TRBJ1-2,TRBV6-1,-,-,TGTGCCAGCAGTGCGATGGGACCCCAGTCTGGGGGCTACACCTTC,CASSAMGPQSGGYTF
TRBJ1-1,TRBV5-4,-,-,TGTGCCAGCAGCCAATCTGGGACTGAAGCTTTCTTT,CASSQSGTEAFF
TRBJ1-6,TRBV30,-,-,TGTGCCTGGACCACCAGGGGTCAGGTTAATTCACCCCTCCACTTT,CAWTTRGQVNSPLHF
TRBJ2-7,TRBV5-1,-,TRBD1,TGCGCCAGCAGCCCCGGACAGGGGATGGAGCAGTACTTC,CASSPGQGMEQYF
TRBJ2-7,TRBV5-4,few,-,TGTGCCAGCCGTTCCGGGACGAGGGACGAGCAGTACTTC,CASRSGTRDEQYF
TRBJ2-7,TRBV27,few,-,TGTGCCAGCAGTACTAGGCAATCCCCCTACGAGCAGTACTTC,CASSTRQSPYEQYF
TRBJ1-1,TRBV2,few,-,TGTGCCAGCAGTGTCACCACGAACACTGAAGCTTTCTTT,CASSVTTNTEAFF
TRBJ1-2,TRBV11-2,-,-,TGTGCCAGCAGCTTAGTATCCAGAAACTATGGCTACACCTTC,CASSLVSRNYGYTF
TRBJ2-1,TRBV7-8,few,TRBD2,TGTGCCAGCAGCCCCCGGGGAGGGGTTTCCTACAATGAGCAGTTCTTC,CASSPRGGVSYNEQFF
TRBJ2-3,TRBV11-2,-,-,TGTGCCAGCAGCGAATTTAACCGGGGCACAGATACGCAGTATTTT,CASSEFNRGTDTQYF
TRBJ2-7,TRBV14,few,TRBD1,TGTGCCAGCAGCCAACCCGGGACAGGGTCGGTCGAGCAGTACTTC,CASSQPGTGSVEQYF
TRBJ1-5,TRBV10-3,-,-,TGTGCCATCAGTGAGTCTGGGGGAAATCAGCCCCAGCATTTT,CAISESGGNQPQHF
TRBJ2-1,TRBV5-1,-,TRBD2,TGCGCCAGCAGCTTGTTTCCTAGCGGGGACAATGAGCAGTTCTTC,CASSLFPSGDNEQFF
TRBJ2-1,TRBV11-1,few,-,TGTGCCAGCAGCTTAGAGGCGGTGAATGAGCAGTTCTTC,CASSLEAVNEQFF
TRBJ2-7,TRBV9,few,-,TGTGCCAGCAGCGTAGCGGAGGCAGTTAGCTCCTACGAGCAGTACTTC,CASSVAEAVSSYEQYF
TRBJ1-1,TRBV9,-,TRBD1,TGTGCCAGCAGCCCAACCTACAGGGGGCTGACCACTGAAGCTTTCTTT,CASSPTYRGLTTEAFF
TRBJ2-4,TRBV5-4,few,-,TGCGCCAGCAGCCAAGAGGGCCCGGGGGACATTCAGTACTTC,CASSQEGPGDIQYF
TRBJ1-5,TRBV2,few,TRBD1,TGTGCCAGCCGGGACAGGGTGGGCAATCAGCCCCAGCATTTT,CASRDRVGNQPQHF
TRBJ1-6,TRBV7-2,-,-,TGTGCCAGCAGCTTACCCCCGACGGCCCGAGGAGTGAGTTCACCCCTCCACTTT,CASSLPPTARGVSSPLHF
TRBJ2-1,TRBV19,-,-,TGTGCCAGTAACGGGATAGGGACAAGCTCCTACAATGAGCAGTTCTTC,CASNGIGTSSYNEQFF
TRBJ1-4,TRBV7-2,few,TRBD1,TGTGCCAGCAGGGGAAGGACAGGGCGGTCTAATGAAAAACTGTTTTTT,CASRGRTGRSNEKLFF
TRBJ1-2,TRBV5-1,few,-,TGCGCCAGCAGCTTGGAAGTCCGGGGTCGGGGCTACACCTTC,CASSLEVRGRGYTF
TRBJ2-3,TRBV5-8,-,TRBD1,TGTGCCAGCAGCTCCGGGACAGGTGGCACAGATACGCAGTATTTT,CASSSGTGGTDTQYF
TRBJ2-1,TRBV14,many,-,TGTGCCAGCAGCCAAGAATATCCTTGGGAAGGATCCTACAATGAGCAGTTCTTC,CASSQEYPWEGSYNEQFF
TRBJ2-3,TRBV7-6,-,-,TGTGCCAGCAGCTTAAACCTAAGAGGCGGCCTGGCAGATACGCAGTATTTT,CASSLNLRGGLADTQYF
TRBJ2-2,TRBV19,-,-,TGTGCCAGTACCGCCAACAGTGGGACCACCGGGGAGCTGTTTTTT,CASTANSGTTGELFF
TRBJ2-7,TRBV20-1,-,-,TGCAGTGTTCAGGGAGGAATCCTGCAGTACTTC,CSVQGGILQYF
TRBJ2-1,TRBV4-3,few,-,TGCGCCAGCAGCCAAGATGGAGGACCTTTTGGGTACAATGAGCAGTTCTTC,CASSQDGGPFGYNEQFF
TRBJ2-5,TRBV29-1,few,-,TGCAGCGCCCTACAGGGACCACAAGAGACCCAGTACTTC,CSALQGPQETQYF
TRBJ2-7,TRBV7-9,few,-,TGTGCCAGCAGCTTAGGAGACATCTCCTACGAGCAGTACTTC,CASSLGDISYEQYF
TRBJ2-3,TRBV30,once,-,TGTGCCTGGAGGCCAAGGAAGGGCACAGATACGCAGTATTTT,CAWRPRKGTDTQYF
TRBJ2-7,TRBV11-2,-,TRBD1,TGTGCCAGCAGCTTCCGGGACAGATTCTACGAGCAGTACTTC,CASSFRDRFYEQYF
TRBJ2-1,TRBV4-3,-,TRBD2,TGCGCCAGCAGCCTTACCCGGGGGGGCGTCTACAATGAGCAGTTCTTC,CASSLTRGGVYNEQFF
TRBJ2-7,TRBV6-6,-,-,TGTGCCAGCAGCCGGGGCCGGCCTCACTTCTACGAGCAGTACTTC,CASSRGRPHFYEQYF
TRBJ1-5,TRBV6-1,few,-,TGTGCCAGCAGTGAAGATACCAAGACGCTGCCTCAGCCCCAGCATTTT,CASSEDTKTLPQPQHF
TRBJ1-3,TRBV29-1,-,-,TGCAGCGTGAGCGGGGTAGCGTCTGGAAACACCATATATTTT,CSVSGVASGNTIYF
TRBJ1-1,TRBV11-2,few,TRBD1,TGTGCCAGCAGCTTACGGGACAGGCTGAACACTGAAGCTTTCTTT,CASSLRDRLNTEAFF